This TCR beta chain was recorded in a study of shared clonotypes between healthy human individuals. General study findings and limits: Non-shared clonotypes had lower generation probabilities than clonotypes shared by all four sorted-subset donors. A generally larger estimated richness was seen in naive subsets than in memory subsets.

The method was immunoSEQ multiplex PCR; TCRdb's version includes in-frame clones alone and lacks a portion of them. The sample lists 850,000 to 1,100,000 clones, about 72% seen once, with 0.89% in the top ten. The donors, all of them Caucasian adults, lived in Nashville, Tennessee. J lost 5 bases, V lost 1 base, and 10 bases had no gene match. Germline V gene data show CDR1 as MGHRA and CDR2 as YSYEKL. CDR3 length equals 16 residues. As regards this clone: Its antigen is unknown.

The chain employs TRBV4-1 and TRBJ2-5, with 7 bases identical to TRBD2. Sequencing input: memory CD4+ T cells from PBMCs. Subset denoted: CD45RA-negative fraction. This receptor was identified in a man aged 18 to 29 in good health. Some clones in this sample may be carry-over from other donors' samples. Here the CDR3 reads CASSQGFGGGAETQYF. The CDR3 nucleotides are TGCGCCAGCAGCCAAGGCTTTGGGGGAGGGGCGGAGACCCAGTACTTC.